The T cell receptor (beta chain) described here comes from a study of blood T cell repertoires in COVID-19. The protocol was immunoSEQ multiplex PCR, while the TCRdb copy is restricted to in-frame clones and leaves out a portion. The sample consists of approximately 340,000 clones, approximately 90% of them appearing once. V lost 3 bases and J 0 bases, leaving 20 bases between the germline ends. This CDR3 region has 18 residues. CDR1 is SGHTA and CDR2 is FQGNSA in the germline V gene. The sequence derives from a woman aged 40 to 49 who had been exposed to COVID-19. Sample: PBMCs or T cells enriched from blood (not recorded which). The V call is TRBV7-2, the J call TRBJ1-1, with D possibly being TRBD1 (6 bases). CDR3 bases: TGTGCCAGCAGCTTTCGGGGTAGGGGGAGACGCATGAACACTGAAGCTTTCTTT. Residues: CASSFRGRGRRMNTEAFF.